The sequence of this TCR beta chain was determined in a study of OX40 agonist ivuxolimab in advanced cancers. At the level of the study: Earlier treatment with anti-PD-1, anti-PD-L1 or anti-CTLA-4 was permitted, and around 43% had received some. Study-level findings and limits: Normalized T-cell clonal expansion was also low in some nonresponders.

This CDR3 is built from 15 residues. From germline, CDR1 is MGHRA and CDR2 YSYEKL. Trimming took off 3 bases at V and 0 bases at J, with 11 bases between the two ends. To note about this clone: Its antigen is still unknown.

Autoimmune disease history or systemic immunosuppression barred patients. Clones were sequenced by immunoSEQ multiplex PCR, and TCRdb holds only the in-frame ones, with some missing. In the table there are under 55,000 clones, more than 80% of which are singletons. The receptor comes from an adult with an advanced solid tumor such as melanoma, head and neck, liver or kidney cancer. The specimen comprised CD4+ or CD8+ T cells sorted from blood, sampled in a trial of the OX40 agonist ivuxolimab. The chain links TRBV4-1 to TRBJ1-1; perhaps TRBD1 as D (5 bases). CDR3 residues: CASSHVLGLNTEAFF. The CDR3 DNA reads as TGCGCCAGCAGCCATGTCCTGGGACTGAACACTGAAGCTTTCTTT.